What follows are 6 T cell receptor beta chains derived from one specimen sequenced in a study of T cells in Graves' hyperthyroidism and ophthalmopathy. It was RNA transcripts that yielded the amplified TCR beta CDR3 regions. HTBI primers were employed in a first-round RT-PCR of the TCR CDR3. From the multiplex PCR reads, TCRdb called clonotypes with MiXCR, one entry per CDR3 protein. The profile covers about 350,000 distinct CDR3 sequences, with 15% to 20% appearing a single time and about 14% taken by the ten largest. The sequenced sample was blood. These receptor sequences come from a woman between 40 and 55 years old with Graves' ophthalmopathy.

This clonotype was counted at least ten times. The genes are TRBV9 and TRBJ2-2; a possible D gene is TRBD2 (6 bases). The CDR3 extends over 15 amino acids. The germline V gene encodes CDR1 SGDLS and CDR2 YYNGEE. The V and J ends lost 0 bases and 3 bases respectively, with 9 bases between them. CDR3 amino acids: CASSVEGLHTGELFF. The CDR3 DNA reads as TGTGCCAGCAGCGTAGAGGGACTCCACACCGGGGAGCTGTTTTTT.

This clonotype was picked up many times. J is TRBJ1-2 and V is TRBV25-1; 7 bases align to TRBD1. Trimming took 4 bases from V and 4 from J; bases not matched to a gene: 6. Germline V gives CDR1 MGHDK, CDR2 SYGVNS. The CDR3 is 14 residues long. The CDR3 reads CASSGGTETYGYTF. The CDR3 coding sequence is TGTGCCAGCAGTGGTGGGACAGAAACCTATGGCTACACCTTC.

This clonotype was observed many times. CDR3 DNA: TGTGCCAGCAGTTTATGGGGGGGGAAGAACACTGAAGCTTTCTTT. Amino acid sequence: CASSLWGGKNTEAFF. The chain uses TRBV28 and TRBJ1-1; tentatively, D is TRBD1 (5 bases). The CDR3 is made up of 15 amino acids. Germline CDR1 reads MDHEN; CDR2 reads SYDVKM. Trimming took off 0 bases at V and 1 base at J, with 9 bases between the two ends.

At least ten counts were recorded for this clonotype. The germline gene is not matched at one end of the junction; a read error may be the cause. The genes are TRBV6-1 and TRBJ2-7; no definite D call. The CDR3 has 14 residues. CDR1 and CDR2 (germline): MNHNS, SASEGT. CDR3 protein: CANSESHFPNEQYF. CDR3 DNA: TGTGCCAACAGTGAATCGCACTTCCCGAACGAGCAGTACTTC.

This clonotype was seen many times. The chain employs TRBV7-9 and TRBJ2-7; D might be TRBD1 (5 bases). The germline gives CDR1 SEHNR, CDR2 FQNEAQ (reference sequence). Trimming pared 4 bases from V and 6 bases from J, leaving 10 bases between. The CDR3 extends over 12 amino acids. The CDR3 nucleotides are TGTGCCAGCAGCTCGACAGATGGCGAGCAGTACTTC. Its translation is CASSSTDGEQYF.

This clonotype was seen repeatedly, ten times or more. The chain combines TRBV28 with TRBJ1-2; D unclear. From germline, CDR1 is MDHEN and CDR2 SYDVKM. This CDR3 region has 15 residues. Trimming cost V 7 bases and J 3 bases, with 18 bases left between them. In nucleotides, the CDR3 is TGTGCCAGCAAACTAACGGGCTCGGATTACTATGGCTACACCTTC. This sequence encodes CASKLTGSDYYGYTF.